This T cell receptor beta chain appears in the sequencing data of a study of graft-versus-host responses after intestinal transplantation (dated by TCRdb to the early 2020s). About the full investigation: Recipients received multivisceral, liver-intestinal, or isolated intestinal transplants. Every recipient was given anti-thymocyte globulin induction, then maintenance tacrolimus and steroids for roughly 3 years. After intestinal transplantation, graft-versus-host and host-versus-graft alloreactive T cell clones in the graft, circulation and bone marrow were tracked using bulk TCR-beta CDR3 sequencing. To identify alloreactive clones, pre-transplant mixed lymphocyte reaction products were sequenced and compared with unstimulated pre-transplant donor and recipient T cells. A cohort of roughly 25 intestinal transplant recipients, including one retransplant, was enrolled, and 3 patients lacking pretransplant specimens were excluded. A peak of at least 4% donor T cells among recipient peripheral blood mononuclear cells was the definition used for donor T cell macrochimerism. Instead of going to the commercial service, samples from three later patients were sequenced in-house on an Illumina MiSeq and processed with MiXCR. Study-wide conclusions, independent of this receptor: The relatively low number and heterogeneity of intestinal transplant patients limited the conclusions. Early after transplant, peak levels of circulating GvH clones were found to be associated with declines in HvG clones. In the allografts of patients with donor T cell macrochimerism, GvH to HvG T cell clonal ratios were high. GvH clones were found in recipient bone marrow, and some of the GvH clones appeared earlier in ileal mucosa or blood, which is consistent with an intestinal mucosal origin.

The library was obtained by the immunoSEQ multiplex PCR assay. Adaptive Biotechnologies carried out high-throughput TCR-beta CDR3 sequencing of genomic DNA for most patients. Under the source paper's analysis protocol: TCR sequencing data were retrieved from Adaptive's ImmunoSEQ software for 18 patients, whereas three other patients were processed with MiXCR and VDJtools. CDR3 nucleotide sequences shared between donor and recipient were removed because the origin of such sequences could not be assigned. To be classed as alloreactive, a clone needed at least 2-fold expansion over unstimulated cells and a minimum CFSE-low frequency of 0.002% (template counts) or 0.001% (read counts). Clones were considered mappable if detected in sequenced pre-transplant spleen, lymph node, or MLR CFSE-low populations of the donor or recipient. Cumulative frequency of alloreactive clones was calculated as a percentage of all sequences weighted by copy number. TCRdb retrieved this table from immuneACCESS and kept in-frame rearrangements only. Not all clones are present; in checked studies, unresolved V genes account for under half, and no reason is known for the remainder. Clone size and V and J calls were adopted from that table, with D and trimming inferred from the DNA. This sample gives approximately 37,000 clones in total; roughly 91% of them show up just once. The top ten clones comprise around 6.9% of the sample.

Blood samples were collected up to 4 times in the first month after transplant and then at least monthly when available. Regarding this clone: What antigen it recognizes has not been identified. No qualities accompany the bases; no much larger clone lies one base away.

The CDR1 and CDR2 encoded by the germline V gene (reference sequence) are PRHDT and FYEKMQ. The CDR3 covers 17 residues, taking in both the cysteine and the phenylalanine. Only CDR3 DNA remains: 51 bases, in frame from the first base. The germline ends are 20 bases apart after V is trimmed by 3 bases and J by 5 bases. Recombination joined TRBV13 with TRBJ2-4, with a tentative D gene TRBD1 over 8 matching bases. The input for sequencing was PBMCs, taken approximately 270 days after transplant. The receptor's source is a human patient who received an intestinal transplant, so some T cells may come from the graft donor. The nucleotide sequence is given as TGTGCCAGCAGCTTCCGCTCAGGGGGCGCGGGAGAAAACATTCAGTACTTC. Translated, it gives CASSFRSGGAGENIQYF. Extended through the reference TRBV13 and TRBJ2-4 proteins, this CDR3 yields the full variable domain: AAGVIQSPRHLIKEKRETATLKCYPIPRHDTVYWYQQGPGQDPQFLISFYEKMQSDKGSIPDRFSAQQFSDYHSELNMSSLELGDSALYFCASSFRSGGAGENIQYFGAGTRLSVL.